This T cell receptor (beta chain) was sequenced for a study of Ad26.COV2.S vaccination and SARS-CoV-2 variants. For the study at large: Donor got 5x10^10 or 1x10^11 viral particles of Ad26.COV2.S.

Findings and caveats of the study: Similar non-spike TCR breadth was seen in vaccine and placebo recipients. Once vaccination had occurred, spike-specific CD8+ and CD4+ T cell responses reportedly showed substantial breadth.

To note about this clone: Its antigen is undetermined.

Specified treatment: some 20 received Ad26.COV2.S at low or high dose, single or two shots; about five received placebo; per-sample allocation not given. Sampling took place 63 days after the first vaccine or placebo injection. The data were produced by immunoSEQ multiplex PCR, yet TCRdb's version contains in-frame clones alone and is incomplete. The data hold roughly 320,000 clones, with around 86% observed a single time. The V end lost 3 bases, the J end lost 8 bases, and 9 bases lay between the germline ends. This CDR3 comprises 11 residues. Per germline, CDR1 SQVTM and CDR2 ANQGSEA. The clonotype comes from a person aged 18 to 59 who received the Ad26.COV2.S COVID-19 vaccine or a placebo. This chain uses TRBV29-1 with TRBJ2-3; D is ambiguous. This specimen was peripheral blood, taken in a trial of Ad26.COV2.S vaccine versus placebo. The CDR3: CSVEGSGTQYF. The CDR3 DNA reads TGCAGCGTTGAGGGCAGTGGTACGCAGTATTTT.